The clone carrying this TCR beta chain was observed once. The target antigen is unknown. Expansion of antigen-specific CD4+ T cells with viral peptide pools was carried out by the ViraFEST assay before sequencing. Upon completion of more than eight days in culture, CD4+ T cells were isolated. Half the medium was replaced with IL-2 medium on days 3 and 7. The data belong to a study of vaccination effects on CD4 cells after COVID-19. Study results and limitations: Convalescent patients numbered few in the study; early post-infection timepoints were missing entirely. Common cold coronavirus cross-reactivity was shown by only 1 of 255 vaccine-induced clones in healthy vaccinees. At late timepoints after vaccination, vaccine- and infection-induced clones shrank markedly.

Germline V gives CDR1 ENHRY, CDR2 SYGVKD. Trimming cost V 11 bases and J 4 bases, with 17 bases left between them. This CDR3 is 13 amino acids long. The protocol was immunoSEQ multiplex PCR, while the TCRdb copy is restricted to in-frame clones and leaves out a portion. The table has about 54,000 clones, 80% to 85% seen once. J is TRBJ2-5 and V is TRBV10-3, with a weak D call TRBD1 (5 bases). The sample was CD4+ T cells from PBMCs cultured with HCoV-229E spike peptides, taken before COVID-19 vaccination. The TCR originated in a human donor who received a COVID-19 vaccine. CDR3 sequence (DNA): TGTGCCGTTGGACAACTGGGTGGAGAGACCCAGTACTTC. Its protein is CAVGQLGGETQYF.